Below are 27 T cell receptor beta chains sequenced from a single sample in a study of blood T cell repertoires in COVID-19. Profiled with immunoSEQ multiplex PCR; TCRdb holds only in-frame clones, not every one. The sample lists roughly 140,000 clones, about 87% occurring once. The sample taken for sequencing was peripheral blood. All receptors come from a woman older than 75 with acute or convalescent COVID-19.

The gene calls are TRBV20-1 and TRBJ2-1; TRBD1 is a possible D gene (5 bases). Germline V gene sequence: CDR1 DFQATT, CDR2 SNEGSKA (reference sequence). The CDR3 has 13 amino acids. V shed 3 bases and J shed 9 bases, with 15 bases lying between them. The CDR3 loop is CSASLPGLGEQFF. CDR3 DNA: TGCAGTGCTAGTCTTCCAGGGTTGGGTGAGCAGTTCTTC.

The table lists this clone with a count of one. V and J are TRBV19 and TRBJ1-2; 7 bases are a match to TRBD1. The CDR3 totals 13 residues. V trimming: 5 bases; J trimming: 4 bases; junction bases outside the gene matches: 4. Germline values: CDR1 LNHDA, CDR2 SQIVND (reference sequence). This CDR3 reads CASSADRIYGYTF. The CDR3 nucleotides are TGTGCCAGTAGTGCGGACAGGATCTATGGCTACACCTTC.

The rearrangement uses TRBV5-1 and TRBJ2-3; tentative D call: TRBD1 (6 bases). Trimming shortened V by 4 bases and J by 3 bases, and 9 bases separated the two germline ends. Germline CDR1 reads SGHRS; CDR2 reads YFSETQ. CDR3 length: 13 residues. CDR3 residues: CASSTGQTDTQYF. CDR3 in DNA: TGCGCCAGCAGCACGGGACAAACAGATACGCAGTATTTT.

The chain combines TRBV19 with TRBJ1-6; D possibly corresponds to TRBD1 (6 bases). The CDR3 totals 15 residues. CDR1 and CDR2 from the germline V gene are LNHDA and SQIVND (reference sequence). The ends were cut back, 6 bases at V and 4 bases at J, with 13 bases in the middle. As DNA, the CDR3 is TGTGCCAGTAGGGCGGGGGCAGATTATAATTCACCCCTCCACTTT. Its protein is CASRAGADYNSPLHF. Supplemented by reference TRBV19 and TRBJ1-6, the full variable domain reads DGGITQSPKYLFRKEGQNVTLSCEQNLNHDAMYWYRQDPGQGLRLIYYSQIVNDFQKGDIAEGYSVSREKKESFPLTVTSAQKNPTAFYLCASRAGADYNSPLHFGNGTRLTVT.

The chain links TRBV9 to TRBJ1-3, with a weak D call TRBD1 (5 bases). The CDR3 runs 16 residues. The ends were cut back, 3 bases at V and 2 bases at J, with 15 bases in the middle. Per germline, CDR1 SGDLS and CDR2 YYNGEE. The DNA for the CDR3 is TGTGCCAGCAGCGAGAGGCAGGGAGGAACTGGAAACACCATATATTTT. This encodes CASSERQGGTGNTIYF.

The CDR3, as DNA: TGCGCCAGCAGCCAAGATCGGCTAGCGGCATACAATGAGCAGTTCTTC. It codes for CASSQDRLAAYNEQFF. The chain has TRBV4-3 and TRBJ2-1, with 7 bases aligning to TRBD2. In germline, CDR1 is LGHNA, CDR2 YSLEER. Trimming cost V 0 bases and J 4 bases; bases outside gene matches: 6. This CDR3 comprises 16 residues.

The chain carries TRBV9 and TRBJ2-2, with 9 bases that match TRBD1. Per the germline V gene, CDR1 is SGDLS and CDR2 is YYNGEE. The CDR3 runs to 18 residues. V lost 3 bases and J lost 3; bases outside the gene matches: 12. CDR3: CASSARDRDYHYTGELFF. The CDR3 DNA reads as TGTGCCAGCAGCGCCCGGGACAGGGATTATCACTACACCGGGGAGCTGTTTTTT.

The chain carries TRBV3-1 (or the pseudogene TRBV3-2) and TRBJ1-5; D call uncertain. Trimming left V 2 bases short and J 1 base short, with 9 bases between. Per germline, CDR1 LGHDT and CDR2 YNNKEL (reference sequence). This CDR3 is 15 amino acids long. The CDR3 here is CASSQMPGSNQPQHF. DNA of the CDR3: TGTGCCAGCAGCCAAATGCCAGGCAGCAATCAGCCCCAGCATTTT.

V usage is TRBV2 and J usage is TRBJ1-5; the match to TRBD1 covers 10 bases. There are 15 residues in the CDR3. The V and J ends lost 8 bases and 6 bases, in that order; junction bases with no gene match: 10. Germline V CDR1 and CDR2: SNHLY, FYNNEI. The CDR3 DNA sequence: TGTGCCAGCGCTCAAGACAGGGGGCGAGGTCAGCCCCAGCATTTT. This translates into CASAQDRGRGQPQHF.

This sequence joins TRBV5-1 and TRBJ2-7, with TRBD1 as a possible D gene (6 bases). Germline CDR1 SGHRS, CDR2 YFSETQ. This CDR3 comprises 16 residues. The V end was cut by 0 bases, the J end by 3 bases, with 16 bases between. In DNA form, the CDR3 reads TGCGCCAGCAGCTTGGACGGACAGCAGGGGAGCTACGAGCAGTACTTC. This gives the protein CASSLDGQQGSYEQYF. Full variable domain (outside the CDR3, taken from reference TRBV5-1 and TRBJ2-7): KAGVTQTPRYLIKTRGQQVTLSCSPISGHRSVSWYQQTPGQGLQFLFEYFSETQRNKGNFPGRFSGRQFSNSRSEMNVSTLELGDSALYLCASSLDGQQGSYEQYFGPGTRLTVT.

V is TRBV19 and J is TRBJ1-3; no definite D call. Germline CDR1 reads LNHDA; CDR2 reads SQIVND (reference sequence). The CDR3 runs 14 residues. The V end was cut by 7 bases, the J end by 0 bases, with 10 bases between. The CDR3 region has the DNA TGTGCCAGTACAGGCTCCATCTCTGGAAACACCATATATTTT. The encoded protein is CASTGSISGNTIYF.

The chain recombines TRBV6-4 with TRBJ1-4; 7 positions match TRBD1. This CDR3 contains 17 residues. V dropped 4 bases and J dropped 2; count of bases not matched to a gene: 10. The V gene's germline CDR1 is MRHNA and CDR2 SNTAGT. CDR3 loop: CASSVGTEGKTNEKLFF. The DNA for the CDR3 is TGTGCCAGCAGTGTAGGGACAGAGGGTAAGACTAATGAAAAACTGTTTTTT.

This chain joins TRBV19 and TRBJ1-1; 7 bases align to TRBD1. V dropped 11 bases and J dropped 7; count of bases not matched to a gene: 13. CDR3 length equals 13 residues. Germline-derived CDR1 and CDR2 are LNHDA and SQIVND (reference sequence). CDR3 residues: CASGDSPSFEAFF. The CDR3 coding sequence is TGTGCCTCCGGGGACAGCCCGTCTTTTGAAGCTTTCTTT. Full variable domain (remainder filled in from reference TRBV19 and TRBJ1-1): DGGITQSPKYLFRKEGQNVTLSCEQNLNHDAMYWYRQDPGQGLRLIYYSQIVNDFQKGDIAEGYSVSREKKESFPLTVTSAQKNPTAFYLCASGDSPSFEAFFGQGTRLTVV.

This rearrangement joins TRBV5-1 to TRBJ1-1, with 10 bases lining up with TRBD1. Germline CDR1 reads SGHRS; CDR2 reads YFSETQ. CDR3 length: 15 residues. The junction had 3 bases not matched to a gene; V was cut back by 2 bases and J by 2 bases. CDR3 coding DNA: TGCGCCAGCAGCTTCGACAGGGGGCTAAACACTGAAGCTTTCTTT. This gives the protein CASSFDRGLNTEAFF.

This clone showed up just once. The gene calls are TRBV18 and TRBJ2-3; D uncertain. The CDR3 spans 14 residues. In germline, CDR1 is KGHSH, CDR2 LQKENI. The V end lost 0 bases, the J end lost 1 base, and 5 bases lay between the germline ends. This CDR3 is CASSPPTRTDTQYF. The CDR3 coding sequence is TGTGCCAGCTCACCACCAACACGCACAGATACGCAGTATTTT.

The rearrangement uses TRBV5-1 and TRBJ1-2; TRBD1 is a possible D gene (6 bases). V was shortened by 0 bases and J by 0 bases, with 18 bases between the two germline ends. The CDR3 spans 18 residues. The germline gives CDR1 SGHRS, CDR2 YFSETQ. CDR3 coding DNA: TGCGCCAGCAGCTTGGTGGACAGTAGCCGACCCGCTAACTATGGCTACACCTTC. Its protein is CASSLVDSSRPANYGYTF.

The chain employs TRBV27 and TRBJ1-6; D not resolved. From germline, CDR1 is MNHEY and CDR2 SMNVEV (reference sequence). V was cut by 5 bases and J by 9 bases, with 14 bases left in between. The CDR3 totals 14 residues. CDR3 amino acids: CASSPREDSSPLHF. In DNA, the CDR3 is TGTGCCAGCAGTCCGCGGGAGGATAGTTCACCCCTCCACTTT.

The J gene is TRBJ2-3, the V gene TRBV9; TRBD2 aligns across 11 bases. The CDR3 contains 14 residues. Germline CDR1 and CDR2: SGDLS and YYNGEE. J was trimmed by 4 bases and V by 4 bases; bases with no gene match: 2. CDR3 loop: CASSLAGGSDTQYF. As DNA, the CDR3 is TGTGCCAGCAGCTTAGCGGGGGGGTCAGATACGCAGTATTTT.

The CDR3 is CASGKEGGNTGELFF. CDR3 in DNA: TGTGCCAGCGGAAAGGAGGGCGGGAACACCGGGGAGCTGTTTTTT. This sequence joins TRBV2 and TRBJ2-2; D is perhaps TRBD2 (6 bases). The CDR3 contains 15 residues. The germline gives CDR1 SNHLY, CDR2 FYNNEI. V lost 8 bases and J 1 base, leaving 14 bases between the germline ends.

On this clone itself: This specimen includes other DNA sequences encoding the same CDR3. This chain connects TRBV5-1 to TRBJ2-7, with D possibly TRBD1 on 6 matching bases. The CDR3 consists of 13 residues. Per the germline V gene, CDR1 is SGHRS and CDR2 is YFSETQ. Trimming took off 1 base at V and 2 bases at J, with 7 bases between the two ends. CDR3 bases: TGCGCCAGCAGCTTGCAGGGGACCTACGAGCAGTACTTC. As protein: CASSLQGTYEQYF.

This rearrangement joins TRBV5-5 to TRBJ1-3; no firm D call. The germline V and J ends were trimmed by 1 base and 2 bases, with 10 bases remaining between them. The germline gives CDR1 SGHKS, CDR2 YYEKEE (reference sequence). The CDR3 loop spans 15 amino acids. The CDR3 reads CASSLQPGTGNTIYF. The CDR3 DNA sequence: TGTGCCAGCAGCTTGCAGCCAGGTACTGGAAACACCATATATTTT. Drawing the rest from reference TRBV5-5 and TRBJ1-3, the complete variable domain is DAGVTQSPTHLIKTRGQQVTLRCSPISGHKSVSWYQQVLGQGPQFIFQYYEKEERGRGNFPDRFSARQFPNYSSELNVNALLLGDSALYLCASSLQPGTGNTIYFGEGSWLTVV.

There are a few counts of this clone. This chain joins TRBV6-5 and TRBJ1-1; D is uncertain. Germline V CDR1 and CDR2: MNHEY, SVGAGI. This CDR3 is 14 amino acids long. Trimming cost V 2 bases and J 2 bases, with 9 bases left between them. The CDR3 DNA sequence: TGTGCCAGCAGTTACGTCCGGTTCAACACTGAAGCTTTCTTT. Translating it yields CASSYVRFNTEAFF.

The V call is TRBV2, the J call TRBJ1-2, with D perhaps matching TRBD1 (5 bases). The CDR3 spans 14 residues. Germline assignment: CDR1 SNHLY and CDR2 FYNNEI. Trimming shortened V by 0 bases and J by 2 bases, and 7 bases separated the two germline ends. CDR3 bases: TGTGCCAGCAGTGAAGCCGCAGGGAACTATGGCTACACCTTC. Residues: CASSEAAGNYGYTF. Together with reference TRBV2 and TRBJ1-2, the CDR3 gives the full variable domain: EPEVTQTPSHQVTQMGQEVILRCVPISNHLYFYWYRQILGQKVEFLVSFYNNEISEKSEIFDDQFSVERPDGSNFTLKIRSTKLEDSAMYFCASSEAAGNYGYTFGSGTRLTVV.

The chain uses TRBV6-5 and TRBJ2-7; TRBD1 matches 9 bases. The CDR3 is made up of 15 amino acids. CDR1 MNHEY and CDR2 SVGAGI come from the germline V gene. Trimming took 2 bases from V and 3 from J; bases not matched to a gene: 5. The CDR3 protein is CASSYRRDRDYEQYF. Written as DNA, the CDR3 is TGTGCCAGCAGTTACCGCCGGGACAGGGACTACGAGCAGTACTTC.

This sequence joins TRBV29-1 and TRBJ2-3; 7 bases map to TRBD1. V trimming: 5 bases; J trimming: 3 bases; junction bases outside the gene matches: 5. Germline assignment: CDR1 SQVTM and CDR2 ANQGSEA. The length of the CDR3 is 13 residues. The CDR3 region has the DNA TGCAGCGTTTTGGGCAGGGGGACAGATACGCAGTATTTT. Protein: CSVLGRGTDTQYF.

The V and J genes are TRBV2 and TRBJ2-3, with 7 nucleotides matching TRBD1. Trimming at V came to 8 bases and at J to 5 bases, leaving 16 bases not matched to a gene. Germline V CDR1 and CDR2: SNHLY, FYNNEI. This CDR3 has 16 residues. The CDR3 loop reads CASDERGQPNGDTQYF. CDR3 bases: TGTGCCAGCGACGAGAGGGGACAGCCTAATGGAGATACGCAGTATTTT.

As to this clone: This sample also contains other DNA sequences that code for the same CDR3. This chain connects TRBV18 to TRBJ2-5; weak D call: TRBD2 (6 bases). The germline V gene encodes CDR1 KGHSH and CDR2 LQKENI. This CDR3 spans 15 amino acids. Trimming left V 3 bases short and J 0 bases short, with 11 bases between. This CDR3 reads CASSPGTGYQETQYF. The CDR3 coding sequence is TGTGCCAGCTCACCCGGGACTGGGTACCAAGAGACCCAGTACTTC.